This T cell receptor (beta chain) was captured in a study of T cell repertoires in cytomegalovirus infection. Study-level information: Matching HLA type, along with CMV infection, was indicated by public TCR beta signatures.

Study-wide results and caveats: Summed frequency of shared TCR beta families picked out CMV carriers who also had the relevant HLA. Dominant in the ex vivo response were TCR beta clonotypes restricted by HLA-C and specific for CMV.

This clonotype was picked up a small number of times. Its antigen is still unknown. Germline V CDR1 and CDR2: LGHNA, YSLEER. V lost 3 bases to trimming and J lost 5 bases, with 14 bases between them. This CDR3 has 16 amino acids. TCRdb reprocessed the reads with MiXCR, giving one entry per CDR3 protein. The data contain fewer than 300,000 distinct CDR3 sequences, around 25% of them singletons. The sample comprised PBMCs. V gene TRBV4-3 combines with J gene TRBJ1-6; D remains ambiguous. This sequence was found in a human donor in good health (CMV status not recorded). Some clones in this sample may be carry-over from other donors' samples. CDR3 bases: TGCGCCAGCAGCCAGGTACCCGGCGCCGATAATTCACCCCTCCACTTT. Protein: CASSQVPGADNSPLHF.